This paragraph reports one T cell receptor (beta chain). Its antigen is currently not known. No much larger clonotype is one base removed from it; base qualities were not supplied. This entry is derived from a study of cytomegalovirus exposure and HLA in healthy donors (dated by TCRdb to the late 2010s). Regarding the research as a whole: According to an earlier analysis of 587 of the donors, about 179 million T cells yielded roughly 110 million unique TCR beta sequences and approximately 300 Gb of sequence data. An early release that covered fewer than 800 HLA-typed donors contained about 300 gigabases of sequencing data and 65 million to 100 million unique TCR sequences. Of the 300 to 500 genotyped donors, 81% were placed in the genetic ancestry cluster associated with self-reported Caucasian donors. The study aimed to test whether signatures of past pathogen exposure could be identified by cataloging public T cell receptors. The T cell repertoires of 700 or so subjects were profiled by immunosequencing and related to cytomegalovirus serostatus. A separate validation cohort of approximately 130 different subjects was used in addition to the roughly 640-subject first cohort. To predict cytomegalovirus infection status, the study brought together high-throughput TCR immunosequencing, statistical association of individual TCRs with disease status, and machine learning. A later analysis re-examined previously published TCR beta repertoires from around 670 donors and added high-resolution HLA genotyping to investigate patterns of TCR occurrence. The later analysis used no new phenotypic data to find candidate immune exposures, relying instead on TCR beta sequences and their occurrence across donors. In an earlier analysis of 587 of the donors, high-throughput TCR beta sequencing was used to judge whether each TCR beta V gene segment behaved as functional or pseudogenic. Donor age, sex, ethnicity and CMV serostatus were collected together with the repertoire data. A later genetic analysis took genome-wide SNP genotypes for about 55% of the roughly 700 donors and used that subset as a discovery cohort. Every discovery cohort repertoire had been produced on one sequencing platform. HLA typing covered class I and class II loci at four-digit resolution. Typing coverage varied by locus: roughly 620-630 donors for A, B, C, DRB1 and DQB1; roughly 520 for DQA1; around 570 for DPA1; about 450 for DPB1. Because of strong linkage in the cohort, roughly five DR-DQ haplotypes were treated as single units for association and clustering. Across some 400 genotyped donors of the cohort, an average of about 200,000 unique TCR beta nucleotide sequences per donor were sequenced, and 15% to 20% of those sequences were non-productive.

The cohort comprised around 690 healthy bone marrow donors. At the time of sampling, every cohort member was nominally healthy, though immune exposures that went unrecorded were likely present. The donor was CMV seropositive and was included in the group of 270 or so seropositive cohort members. A peripheral blood sample was collected from each donor, and TCR beta sequencing was performed on peripheral blood mononuclear cells. The Qiagen DNeasy Blood Extraction Kit was used to extract genomic DNA from the blood cell samples. Results and caveats for the whole study, not just this receptor: In both the original and validation cohorts, the classifier was reported to diagnose cytomegalovirus status with high specificity and sensitivity. Some IMGT-functional V segments, including TRBV6-2 and TRBV6-3, could not be distinguished by the 87-base-pair reads and were therefore excluded. A further reported finding was that TCR beta sequences accurately predicted the HLA-A and HLA-B alleles for most subjects in the first cohort. A later genetic analysis reported fewer N-insertions in productive TCRs among donors in an Asian-associated ancestry cluster than the roughly 670-donor mean. At a false discovery rate of 0.05, a later analysis linked some 18,000 TCR beta sequences to specific HLA alleles. Most TCR sequences were observed very rarely across donors, whereas some public TCRs were present in many individuals. Compared with equally common non-associated chains, HLA-associated TCR beta chains in a later analysis were more clonally expanded and had lower generation probabilities. Most CMV-associated TCR beta chains appeared to be HLA-restricted in a later analysis, and the HLA associations seemed to be driven largely by CMV exposure. Three of the identified cytomegalovirus-associated TCR beta chains were confirmed in vitro to be specific for cytomegalovirus antigens. A cluster of highly shared sequence variants was judged likely to represent a technical artifact of the sequencing pipeline. When HLA alleles, especially DR and DQ, strongly co-occurred, attributing TCR associations to individual alleles was difficult. A later analysis found that TCR association rates varied across HLA loci, with DRB1 alleles showing the most associated TCRs and HLA-C alleles the fewest. The cohort was sequenced for TCR beta chains only, and without alpha or paired-chain data the features that could be detected were limited. Because counts were too low, fewer than 20 rarely observed V segments, including chromosome 9 orphons, were excluded from the earlier analysis of 587 of the donors. The authors suggested that the approach could potentially be generalized to other disease states and immunological phenotypes. A later genetic analysis associated a missense DCLRE1C variant with V-gene and J-gene trimming of TCR beta chains, and an independent cohort replicated the association. The study listed 170 or so TCR beta chains as associated with cytomegalovirus. An earlier analysis of approximately 500 of the donors showed that most TCR beta V segments appeared in productive rearrangements either about 87% or about 30% of the time, which broadly matched IMGT annotations. According to a later analysis, parvovirus B19, influenza, CMV and Epstein-Barr virus appeared linked to several top co-occurrence clusters. For the cohort, immune exposure information was limited to CMV serostatus. Linkage disequilibrium might explain the correlated functional status among segregating V segments, but an unknown experimental factor could not be excluded. Because HLA typing was unavailable for some donors at each locus, only the typed subset was used in association tests. Sequencing depth was assumed to be roughly uniform across donors in the presence/absence analyses, though that assumption may not hold.

The V end loses 1 base and the J end loses 2 bases, and a stretch of 13 bases separates them. According to the germline V gene, CDR1 reads KGHSH and CDR2 reads LQKENI. The CDR3 contains 16 residues, cysteine and phenylalanine counted. CDR3 DNA is the only sequence kept; it has 48 bases, read in frame from the first base. The receptor library was made with the immunoSEQ multiplex PCR assay. The multiplex PCR relied on a mix of 60 forward primers for TCR Vbeta segments and 13 reverse primers for TCR Jbeta segments. Amplification of the CDR3 region of rearranged TCR beta genes was performed with a multiplex PCR assay on genomic DNA. The Illumina HiSeq System was used to sequence the amplified TCR beta libraries as 87-base-pair reads. In the original analysis: In a later analysis, about 80 million unique TCR beta chains were counted across the roughly 670 repertoires, and approximately 9.9 million of these chains were shared by at least two donors. Raw reads were error-corrected and collapsed into unique sequences with a nearest-neighbor algorithm that merged closely related sequences to remove PCR and sequencing errors. CDR3 sequences were aligned to IMGT reference sequences to assign V, D and J gene segments. For a sequence to be retained, at least a six-nucleotide match to both a V gene segment and a J gene segment was required. A rearrangement was called productive if the CDR3 had no stop codons and remained in frame with V and J, and every other rearrangement was called non-productive. CDR3 was defined by IMGT convention, running from the second conserved V-encoded cysteine to the conserved J-encoded phenylalanine. In an earlier analysis of just under 600 of the donors, sequences lacking an unambiguous match to a single V gene segment were excluded. An earlier analysis of roughly 590 of the donors called V segments functional above 56.7% productive rearrangements and segregating when the between-donor standard deviation exceeded 5%. A statistical classification framework was built to diagnose cytomegalovirus status from the catalog of TCR beta chain sequences. A later analysis assigned V and J genes by comparing TCR nucleotide sequences with IMGT/GENE-DB human TR gene sequences. A later analysis assigned CDR3 sequences and most-parsimonious VDJ recombination scenarios with the TCRdist pipeline. In a later analysis, each TCR beta chain was defined by its CDR3 amino acid sequence together with its V-gene family, and reads without a unique V-gene family were excluded. To address suspected cross-contamination and a sequencing artifact, a later analysis removed 592 highly shared, low-generation-probability nucleotide sequences. In a later analysis, a clonal expansion index for each public chain was calculated from normalized within-repertoire ranks of inferred template counts. Generation probabilities in a later analysis came from a VDJ recombination model fitted to out-of-frame rearrangements, and those results were checked against IGoR. In a later analysis, TCR-TCR, TCR-HLA and TCR-CMV co-occurrence was scored with hypergeometric tests, and a repertoire-size bias correction was applied to TCR pairs. False discovery rates were estimated in a later analysis by permuting HLA or CMV assignments 20 times. In a later analysis, co-occurring TCRs were grouped with DBSCAN, and TCRdist sequence similarity was added when clustering was performed within HLA-allele-positive subsets. Repertoires with fewer than 30,000 or more than 120,000 public chains, plus five repertoires with anomalous nucleotide sharing, were excluded from co-occurrence clustering. What TCRdb holds here is the immuneACCESS table cut down to in-frame rearrangements. Part of the clones is not present; checked against another copy, under half of the missing clones reflect an unresolved V gene, and the others are unexplained. The D gene and trimming were derived from the DNA, and the V and J assignments and clone size from that table. The sample yields about 120,000 clones; approximately 80% were counted once. The ten top clones hold 7.5% to 9% of the sample.

This receptor was obtained from a female donor in good health and CMV-seropositive. Sequenced sample: PBMCs. Recombination connected TRBV18 to TRBJ2-3, with the D gene call left open. Read as DNA, the sequence is TGTGCCAGCTCACCACAGAACTCGCCCCCCACAGATACGCAGTATTTT. Its protein product is CASSPQNSPPTDTQYF.